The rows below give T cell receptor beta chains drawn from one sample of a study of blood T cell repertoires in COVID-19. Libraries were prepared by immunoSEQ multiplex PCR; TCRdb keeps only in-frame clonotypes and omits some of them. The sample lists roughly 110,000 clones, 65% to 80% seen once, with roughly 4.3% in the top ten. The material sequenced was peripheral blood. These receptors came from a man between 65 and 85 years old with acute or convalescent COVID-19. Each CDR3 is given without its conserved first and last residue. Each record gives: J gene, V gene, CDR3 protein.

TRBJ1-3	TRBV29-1	SVEDPTGPISGNTIY
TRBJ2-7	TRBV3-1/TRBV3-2	ASSLSWGQGAHEQY
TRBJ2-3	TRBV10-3	AISTSSGDTDTQY
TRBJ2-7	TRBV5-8	ASSSPAGGWNEQY
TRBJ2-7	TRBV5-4	ASSLQGSSYEQY
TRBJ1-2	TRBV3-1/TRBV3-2	ASSPSRQGSSSYT
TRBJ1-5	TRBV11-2	ASSLAADSNQPQH
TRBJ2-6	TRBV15	ATSREAGGAGANVLT
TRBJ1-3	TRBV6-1	ASSEWQSAGNTIY
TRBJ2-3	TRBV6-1	ASSEGLAGSADTQY
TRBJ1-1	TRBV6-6	ASSTDRPTNTEAF
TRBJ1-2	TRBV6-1	ASSEVRGQYT
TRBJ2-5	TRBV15	ATSRGASSGETQY
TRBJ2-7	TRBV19	ASSDPGLAGGPYEQY
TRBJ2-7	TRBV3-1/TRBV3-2	ASSRGGAYEQY
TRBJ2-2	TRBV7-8	ASRRLAGSGELF
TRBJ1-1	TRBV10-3	AISRTGDTEAF
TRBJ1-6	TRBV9	ASSVLEDSKNSPLH
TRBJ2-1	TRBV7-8	ASSRGTSGGQEQF
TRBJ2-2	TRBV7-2	ASSSQLQGTGELF
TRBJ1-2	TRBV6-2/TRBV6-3	ASSYSSPRIDGYT
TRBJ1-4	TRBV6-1	ASSDVQGVGTNEKLF
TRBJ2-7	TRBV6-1	ASSEVIGAGYEQY
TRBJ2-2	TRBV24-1	ATSDPSANTGELF
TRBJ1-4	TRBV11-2	ASSSLVIRDKLF
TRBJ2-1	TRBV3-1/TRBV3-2	ASSQGGAGVYNEQF
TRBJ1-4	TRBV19	ASSINRQGASGEKLF
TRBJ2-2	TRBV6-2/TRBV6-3	ASSRTSGGAKTGELF
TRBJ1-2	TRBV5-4	ASSPLDREGYGYT
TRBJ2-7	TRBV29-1	SVVRQGYEQY
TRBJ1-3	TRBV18	ASSPRPKAGGNTIY
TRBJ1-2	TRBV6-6	ASSQDGLYGYT